What follows are 5 T cell receptor beta chains derived from one specimen sequenced in a study of somatic mutations in cytotoxic T cells in rheumatoid arthritis. The method was immunoSEQ multiplex PCR; TCRdb's version includes in-frame clones alone and lacks a portion of them. Among roughly 5,000 clones listed, 60% to 80% were seen once. The specimen sequenced was CD8+ T cells sorted from blood. The receptor source for this set is an adult with rheumatoid arthritis.

The chain has TRBV4-1 and TRBJ2-3; maybe TRBD2 (5 bases). Germline V gene sequence: CDR1 MGHRA, CDR2 YSYEKL. This CDR3 comprises 16 residues. Trimming stripped 1 base from V and 2 bases from J, with 13 bases between. CDR3 DNA sequence: TGCGCCAGCAGCCAAGGGGGTGGACTTTTCACAGATACGCAGTATTTT. It specifies CASSQGGGLFTDTQYF.

The chain joins TRBV6-5 to TRBJ1-1; D might be TRBD1 (5 bases). The CDR3 is 13 residues long. The V and J ends lost 0 bases and 4 bases respectively, with 6 bases between them. Germline V gene lookup returns CDR1 MNHEY and CDR2 SVGAGI. CDR3 nucleotides: TGTGCCAGCAGTTACTCGGGGGGCACTGAAGCTTTCTTT. It translates to CASSYSGGTEAFF.

The gene calls are TRBV5-4 and TRBJ2-3, with TRBD2 matching 11 bases. V lost 4 bases, J lost 3 bases, and 7 bases stayed unmatched. Per germline, CDR1 SGHNT and CDR2 YYREEE (reference sequence). CDR3 length: 16 amino acids. The CDR3 loop reads CASSLFSGGGTDTQYF. In DNA, the CDR3 is TGTGCCAGCAGCCTGTTTAGCGGGGGGGGGACAGATACGCAGTATTTT.

This clone turned up a few times. The chain couples TRBV7-9 to TRBJ1-2; possible D gene TRBD1, 5 bases. The CDR3 is made up of 16 amino acids. Trimming took 5 bases from V and 6 from J, leaving 22 bases between them. The V gene's germline CDR1 is SEHNR and CDR2 FQNEAQ (reference sequence). This CDR3 reads CASSPTVGTGLNGYTF. CDR3 nucleotide sequence: TGTGCCAGCAGCCCTACCGTCGGGACGGGCCTAAATGGCTACACCTTC.

This clone has only a few counts. The V gene is TRBV9, the J gene TRBJ1-6; D is perhaps TRBD1 (5 bases). Trimming left V 3 bases short and J 8 bases short, with 18 bases between. The CDR3 is made up of 16 amino acids. CDR1 and CDR2 (germline): SGDLS, YYNGEE. The CDR3 nucleotides are TGTGCCAGCAGCGGGACCGGGGGGAGTAGTGATTCACCCCTCCACTTT. It is translated as CASSGTGGSSDSPLHF. Drawing the rest from reference TRBV9 and TRBJ1-6, the complete variable domain is DSGVTQTPKHLITATGQRVTLRCSPRSGDLSVYWYQQSLDQGLQFLIQYYNGEERAKGNILERFSAQQFPDLHSELNLSSLELGDSALYFCASSGTGGSSDSPLHFGNGTRLTVT.